These 32 T cell receptor beta chains came from one sample sequenced in a study of T cells after posttransplantation cyclophosphamide. Busulfan-fludarabine conditioning, marrow transplant, and cyclophosphamide on days +3 and +4 were administered. The protocol was immunoSEQ multiplex PCR, while the TCRdb copy is restricted to in-frame clones and leaves out a portion. The sample has about 14,000 clones, none seen only once. The starting material was PBMCs, obtained 1162 days after allogeneic stem cell transplant with posttransplant cyclophosphamide. These receptors were collected from a female patient in her forties or fifties who received an allogeneic stem cell transplant from a related donor, was CMV-positive, and had no GVHD. Some T cells may be supplied by the graft donor.

This clone was observed many times. The rearrangement uses TRBV28 and TRBJ2-3; TRBD1 matches at 7 bases. The CDR3 length is 14 residues. The V gene's germline CDR1 is MDHEN and CDR2 SYDVKM. The ends lost 5 bases at V and 5 bases at J; junction bases unmatched: 7. The CDR3 sequence: CASSPQSGGDTQYF. The DNA of the CDR3 is TGTGCCAGCAGTCCGCAATCAGGGGGAGATACGCAGTATTTT.

There are many counts of this clone. V gene TRBV5-4 combines with J gene TRBJ1-2; 11 nucleotides match TRBD1. CDR3 size: 15 residues. Unmatched junction bases numbered 6, after V lost 4 bases and J lost 4 bases. The germline CDR1 and CDR2 sequences are SGHNT and YYREEE (reference sequence). In DNA, the CDR3 is TGTGCCAGCAGCGTTGGGACAGGGGGTCGCTATGGCTACACCTTC. Encoded protein: CASSVGTGGRYGYTF.

This clone appeared many times. The V gene is TRBV4-2, the J gene TRBJ1-5; 10 nucleotides match TRBD1. This CDR3 is built from 16 residues. V dropped 4 bases and J dropped 6; count of bases not matched to a gene: 9. The germline gives CDR1 LGHNA, CDR2 YNFKEQ. The CDR3 reads CASSPWGTGVPQPQHF. The CDR3 DNA is TGTGCCAGCAGCCCCTGGGGGACAGGGGTACCTCAGCCCCAGCATTTT.

This clone was observed a handful of times. The chain employs TRBV28 and TRBJ1-1; D not resolved. The CDR3 loop spans 11 amino acids. Germline-derived CDR1 and CDR2 are MDHEN and SYDVKM. Trimming took 5 bases from V and 9 from J, leaving 10 bases between them. The CDR3 region is CASSRGRQAFF. As DNA, the CDR3 is TGTGCCAGCAGTCGAGGGAGGCAAGCTTTCTTT. Based on the CDR3 plus reference TRBV28 and TRBJ1-1, the full variable domain is DVKVTQSSRYLVKRTGEKVFLECVQDMDHENMFWYRQDPGLGLRLIYFSYDVKMKEKGDIPEGYSVSREKKERFSLILESASTNQTSMYLCASSRGRQAFFGQGTRLTVV.

This clone was seen ten or more times. The chain joins TRBV6-1 to TRBJ1-6; 8 bases fit TRBD1. After removal of 0 bases from V and 10 bases from J, the junction contained 17 bases not matched to a gene. The germline CDR1 and CDR2 sequences are MNHNS and SASEGT. This CDR3 spans 19 amino acids. The DNA for the CDR3 is TGTGCCAGCAGTGAAGCGGAAAGGATCGGGACAGGTTTTCTATCACCCCTCCACTTT. Amino acids: CASSEAERIGTGFLSPLHF.

The sample holds many counts of this clone. The chain is built from TRBV28 and TRBJ2-1; a weak D match, TRBD1 (6 bases). The germline V and J ends were trimmed by 6 bases and 8 bases, with 11 bases remaining between them. CDR3 size: 12 residues. CDR1 and CDR2 from the germline V gene are MDHEN and SYDVKM. For the CDR3, the DNA is TGTGCCAGCAGATCACAGGGTGATGAGCAGTTCTTC. Translation: CASRSQGDEQFF.

This clone was seen ten or more times. The V and J genes are TRBV2 and TRBJ1-2; 8 nucleotides match TRBD1. The germline V gene encodes CDR1 SNHLY and CDR2 FYNNEI. This CDR3 has 13 residues. J lost 8 bases, V lost 6 bases, and 8 bases had no gene match. In nucleotides, the CDR3 is TGTGCCAGCAGATACACAGGGGGAGAGGGCTACACCTTC. This sequence encodes CASRYTGGEGYTF. Full variable domain (outside the CDR3, taken from reference TRBV2 and TRBJ1-2): EPEVTQTPSHQVTQMGQEVILRCVPISNHLYFYWYRQILGQKVEFLVSFYNNEISEKSEIFDDQFSVERPDGSNFTLKIRSTKLEDSAMYFCASRYTGGEGYTFGSGTRLTVV.

This clone showed up just a few times. V usage is TRBV25-1 and J usage is TRBJ2-2; TRBD2 agrees at 9 bases. The CDR3 is 17 amino acids. Germline loops: CDR1 MGHDK, CDR2 SYGVNS. The J segment lost 2 bases and the V segment lost 5 bases, leaving 9 bases of the junction unmatched. Here the CDR3 reads CASSPHAGGANTGELFF. The DNA of the CDR3 is TGTGCCAGCAGTCCCCATGCGGGGGGGGCAAACACCGGGGAGCTGTTTTTT.

This clone occurred many times. The rearrangement uses TRBV14 and TRBJ1-1, with 8 positions matching TRBD1. The CDR3 spans 15 residues. Trimming removed 2 bases from V and 0 bases from J; junction bases left unmatched: 2. Germline assignment: CDR1 SGHDN and CDR2 FVKESK. CDR3: CASSQRTGLNTEAFF. The CDR3 coding sequence is TGTGCCAGCAGCCAAAGGACAGGGTTGAACACTGAAGCTTTCTTT.

This clone was counted ten times or more. The chain has TRBV2 and TRBJ2-7; D unresolved. CDR1 and CDR2 from the germline V gene are SNHLY and FYNNEI. The ends were cut back, 1 base at V and 0 bases at J, with 7 bases in the middle. The CDR3 is made up of 14 amino acids. This chain's CDR3 is CASSEDGGSYEQYF. For the CDR3, the DNA is TGTGCCAGCAGTGAAGACGGTGGCTCCTACGAGCAGTACTTC.

This clone was observed many times. CDR3 DNA sequence: TGTGCCAGCAGCTTAGGCAGGAGGGATGGCTACACCTTC. Protein sequence: CASSLGRRDGYTF. The chain is built from TRBV5-6 and TRBJ1-2; no clear D. The CDR3 loop spans 13 amino acids. Trimming took off 2 bases at V and 6 bases at J, with 11 bases between the two ends. Germline CDR1 and CDR2: SGHDT and YYEEEE. Drawing the rest from reference TRBV5-6 and TRBJ1-2, the complete variable domain is DAGVTQSPTHLIKTRGQQVTLRCSPKSGHDTVSWYQQALGQGPQFIFQYYEEEERQRGNFPDRFSGHQFPNYSSELNVNALLLGDSALYLCASSLGRRDGYTFGSGTRLTVV.

This clone came up many times. The rearrangement links TRBV7-2 to TRBJ2-2; the D gene is possibly TRBD2 (6 bases). CDR1 and CDR2 from the germline V gene are SGHTA and FQGNSA. Trimming pared 6 bases from V and 4 bases from J, leaving 18 bases between. This CDR3 has 16 residues. CDR3 bases: TGTGCCAGCAGTCCCTCCTGGGTCGGGAGCACCGGGGAGCTGTTTTTT. It specifies CASSPSWVGSTGELFF.

The V and J genes are TRBV19 and TRBJ1-6; 9 bases are a match to TRBD1. The CDR3 is 14 amino acids. The junction had 6 bases not matched to a gene; V was cut back by 10 bases and J by 5 bases. Per the germline V gene, CDR1 is LNHDA and CDR2 is SQIVND (reference sequence). CDR3 bases: TGTGCCACCAGGACAGGGGTGAATAATTCACCCCTCCACTTT. This gives the protein CATRTGVNNSPLHF. Full variable domain (missing parts from reference TRBV19 and TRBJ1-6): DGGITQSPKYLFRKEGQNVTLSCEQNLNHDAMYWYRQDPGQGLRLIYYSQIVNDFQKGDIAEGYSVSREKKESFPLTVTSAQKNPTAFYLCATRTGVNNSPLHFGNGTRLTVT.

This clone came up many times. The V call is TRBV6-6, the J call TRBJ2-2, with TRBD2 matching over 7 bases. Losses at the gene ends were 8 bases for V and 4 bases for J; bases not matched to a gene: 7. The V gene's germline CDR1 is MNHNY and CDR2 SVGAGI (reference sequence). The CDR3 runs to 14 residues. The CDR3 region is CASCSSGFTGELFF. The CDR3 bases are TGTGCCAGCTGCTCTAGCGGATTCACCGGGGAGCTGTTTTTT.

The CDR3 DNA reads as TGCAGCGGGGTCATGGAGGCAGGACTGAACACTGAAGCTTTCTTT. Protein product: CSGVMEAGLNTEAFF. J is TRBJ1-1 and V is TRBV29-1; no reliable D call. Germline V lookup: CDR1 SQVTM, CDR2 ANQGSEA. The germline V and J ends were trimmed by 7 bases and 0 bases, with 18 bases remaining between them. There are 15 residues in the CDR3.

This clone turned up a few times. This sequence joins TRBV6-1 and TRBJ1-5, with D hard to call. Trimming stripped 5 bases from V and 5 bases from J, with 16 bases between. CDR1 MNHNS and CDR2 SASEGT come from the germline V gene. CDR3 length: 15 residues. The CDR3 region is CASSWSGSQDQPQHF. For the CDR3, the DNA is TGTGCCAGCAGTTGGTCAGGTTCTCAAGATCAGCCCCAGCATTTT.

This clone showed up many times. This chain links TRBV15 with TRBJ1-5, with TRBD1 matching 7 bases. Germline assignment: CDR1 LNHNV and CDR2 YYDKDF (reference sequence). V shed 3 bases, J shed 6 bases, and the junction held 5 bases outside the gene matches. The CDR3 extends over 14 amino acids. The CDR3 spells CATSSLQGLQPQHF. CDR3 nucleotides: TGTGCCACCAGCAGTCTACAGGGGCTTCAGCCCCAGCATTTT.

Only a few counts were recorded for this clone. The chain joins TRBV14 to TRBJ2-5; D may be TRBD2 (5 bases). The J call may not be correct, given that the DNA end is closer to TRBJ2-7. Germline loops: CDR1 SGHDN, CDR2 FVKESK. The CDR3 covers 16 residues. The CDR3 loop is CASSPLMGSGSYEQYF. The CDR3, as DNA: TGTGCCAGCAGCCCCCTCATGGGGAGCGGATCCTACGAGCAGTACTTC.

At least ten counts were recorded for this clone. This chain joins TRBV4-2 and TRBJ2-5, with 9 bases that match TRBD2. The CDR3 totals 16 residues. Trimming took 0 bases from V and 1 from J; bases not matched to a gene: 3. Germline CDR1 is LGHNA and CDR2 is YNFKEQ. The CDR3 sequence is CASSQDRRGGQETQYF. DNA of the CDR3: TGTGCCAGCAGCCAAGACCGGCGGGGGGGCCAAGAGACCCAGTACTTC.

This clone was recorded many times. The chain carries TRBV7-8 and TRBJ2-5; D is uncertain. The V end lost 5 bases, the J end lost 4 bases, and 14 bases lay between the germline ends. The CDR3 spans 14 residues. Germline CDR1 SGHVS, CDR2 FQNEAQ. CDR3 nucleotides: TGTGCCAGCAGCCCAAACAGATTTGGAGAGACCCAGTACTTC. Its protein is CASSPNRFGETQYF.

This clone has ten or more counts. This sequence joins TRBV7-9 and TRBJ2-3, with D hard to call. The CDR3 length is 13 residues. Germline CDR1 is SEHNR and CDR2 is FQNEAQ (reference sequence). The ends were cut back, 3 bases at V and 5 bases at J, with 9 bases in the middle. CDR3 region: CASSLAVLDTQYF. CDR3 DNA: TGTGCCAGCAGCTTGGCAGTTTTAGATACGCAGTATTTT.

At least ten counts were recorded for this clone. The chain links TRBV7-9 to TRBJ1-2; TRBD1 agrees at 8 bases. Germline V gene lookup returns CDR1 SEHNR and CDR2 FQNEAQ (reference sequence). The CDR3 runs 14 residues. Losses at the gene ends were 4 bases for V and 2 bases for J; bases not matched to a gene: 3. CDR3 in amino acids: CASSSTGENYGYTF. DNA of the CDR3: TGTGCCAGCAGCTCGACAGGGGAGAACTATGGCTACACCTTC.

This clone was counted many times. V and J are TRBV5-1 and TRBJ2-3; 10 positions agree with TRBD2. Germline CDR1 and CDR2: SGHRS and YFSETQ. Trimming removed 0 bases from V and 5 bases from J; junction bases left unmatched: 3. This CDR3 spans 15 amino acids. The CDR3 loop reads CASSLERGGLDTQYF. The DNA for the CDR3 is TGCGCCAGCAGCTTGGAGCGGGGGGGCTTAGATACGCAGTATTTT.

This clone has at least ten counts. The rearrangement joins TRBV4-2 to TRBJ1-2; the D gene is possibly TRBD1 (5 bases). V was cut by 1 base and J by 6 bases, with 12 bases left in between. This CDR3 has 14 residues. CDR1 LGHNA and CDR2 YNFKEQ come from the germline V gene. CDR3 sequence: CASSQGGGSDGYTF. The CDR3, as DNA: TGTGCCAGCAGCCAAGGCGGGGGGTCGGATGGCTACACCTTC.

This clone came up a few times. This sequence joins TRBV7-9 and TRBJ2-5; 10 bases match TRBD2. The V and J ends lost 1 base and 0 bases, in that order; junction bases with no gene match: 2. Germline CDR1 and CDR2: SEHNR and FQNEAQ (reference sequence). The CDR3 contains 16 residues. The CDR3 DNA follows: TGTGCCAGCAGCTTAGAACTAGCGGGGTACCAAGAGACCCAGTACTTC. This translates into CASSLELAGYQETQYF.

V gene TRBV5-6 combines with J gene TRBJ2-4; 11 positions agree with TRBD2. The germline CDR1 and CDR2 sequences are SGHDT and YYEEEE. This CDR3 contains 15 residues. J lost 8 bases, V lost 1 base, and 5 bases had no gene match. The CDR3 DNA reads TGTGCCAGCAGCTTGCGGCTAGCGGGGGGTTACATTCAGTACTTC. Translated, it gives CASSLRLAGGYIQYF.

This clone was recorded a few times. The chain carries TRBV6-5 and TRBJ1-1; D not certain. The CDR3 length is 13 residues. Trimming cost V 7 bases and J 3 bases, with 12 bases left between them. Germline-derived CDR1 and CDR2 are MNHEY and SVGAGI. CDR3 bases: TGTGCCAGCAAGCAGGTGATCGACACTGAAGCTTTCTTT. It translates to CASKQVIDTEAFF.

This clone was counted at least ten times. The gene calls are TRBV15 and TRBJ2-1; D is possibly TRBD2 (6 bases). This CDR3 is 13 amino acids long. V was pared by 8 bases and J by 8 bases, with 16 bases between. Germline lookup yields CDR1 LNHNV and CDR2 YYDKDF (reference sequence). The CDR3 spells CATSTSPIDEQFF. In DNA, the CDR3 is TGTGCCACCTCGACTAGTCCTATCGATGAGCAGTTCTTC.

This clone was seen ten or more times. This CDR3 is CASSPLGKRGGRADNEQFF. Written as DNA, the CDR3 is TGTGCCAGCAGCCCACTTGGTAAGCGGGGGGGCCGGGCGGACAATGAGCAGTTCTTC. The V and J genes are TRBV27 and TRBJ2-1; 10 nucleotides agree with TRBD2. V trimming: 6 bases; J trimming: 5 bases; junction bases outside the gene matches: 19. This CDR3 is 19 amino acids long. The germline gives CDR1 MNHEY, CDR2 SMNVEV (reference sequence).

This clone has a handful of counts. The chain is built from TRBV6-6 and TRBJ1-1; D gene uncertain. The CDR3 extends over 15 amino acids. Germline CDR1 is MNHNY and CDR2 is SVGAGI (reference sequence). The V gene lost 5 bases and the J gene lost 0 bases, with 13 bases spanning the gap. CDR3 loop: CASSMELTMNTEAFF. In DNA form, the CDR3 reads TGTGCCAGCAGTATGGAACTAACCATGAACACTGAAGCTTTCTTT.

By sample share, this clone is medium-sized (0.01 to 0.1%). The CDR3 bases are TGTGCCAGCTCAGGAATTGGGGGCCTGAACACTGAAGCTTTCTTT. Translating gives CASSGIGGLNTEAFF. The V and J genes are TRBV18 and TRBJ1-1; TRBD1 is a possible D gene (6 bases). This CDR3 is 15 amino acids long. V lost 5 bases to trimming and J lost 0 bases, with 13 bases between them. Germline CDR1 is KGHSH and CDR2 is LQKENI.

This clone was observed at least ten times. The rearrangement links TRBV9 to TRBJ2-3, with 12 bases matching TRBD1. V lost 4 bases to trimming and J lost 3 bases; unmatched junction nucleotides: 3. This CDR3 contains 15 residues. CDR1 and CDR2 (germline): SGDLS, YYNGEE. The CDR3 DNA follows: TGTGCCAGCAGCACGGGACAGGGGGCGACAGATACGCAGTATTTT. This gives the protein CASSTGQGATDTQYF.